This T cell receptor beta chain was sequenced in a study of cytomegalovirus exposure and HLA in healthy donors. The method was immunoSEQ multiplex PCR; TCRdb's version includes in-frame clones alone and lacks a portion of them. The sample consists of 200,000 or so clones, approximately 80% of them appearing once. This clone was found once. CDR1 is SGHAT, CDR2 FQNNGV, per germline. The CDR3 covers 16 residues. V was trimmed by 5 bases and J by 0 bases, leaving 14 bases between them. The V gene is TRBV11-2, the J gene TRBJ2-1; a weak D match, TRBD2 (5 bases). The TCR was taken from a woman aged 25 to 39 in good health and CMV-seropositive. Sequenced material: PBMCs. In DNA, the CDR3 is TGTGCCAGCAGCGCAAACGGGGAGAGCTCCTACAATGAGCAGTTCTTC. Translation: CASSANGESSYNEQFF.